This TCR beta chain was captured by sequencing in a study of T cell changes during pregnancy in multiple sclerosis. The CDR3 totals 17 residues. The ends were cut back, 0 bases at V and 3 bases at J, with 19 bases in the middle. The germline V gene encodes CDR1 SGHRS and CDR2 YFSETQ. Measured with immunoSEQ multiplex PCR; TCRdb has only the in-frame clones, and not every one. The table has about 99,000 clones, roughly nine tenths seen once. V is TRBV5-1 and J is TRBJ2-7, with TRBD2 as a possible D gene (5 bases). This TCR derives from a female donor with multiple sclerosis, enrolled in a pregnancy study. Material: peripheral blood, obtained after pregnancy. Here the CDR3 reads CASSLVASGGLGYEQYF. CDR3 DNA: TGCGCCAGCAGCTTGGTCGCTTCGGGCGGGCTTGGCTACGAGCAGTACTTC.